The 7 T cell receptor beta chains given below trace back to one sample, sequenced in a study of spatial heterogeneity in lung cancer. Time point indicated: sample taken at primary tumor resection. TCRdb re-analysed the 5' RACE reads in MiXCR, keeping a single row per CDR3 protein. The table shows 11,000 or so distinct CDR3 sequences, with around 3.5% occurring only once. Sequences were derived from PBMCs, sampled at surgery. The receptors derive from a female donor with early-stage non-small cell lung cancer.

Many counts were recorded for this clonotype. CDR3 nucleotide sequence: TGTGCCAGCAGCCGCGAGAGGGGGCTTAAGCAGTACTTC. This codes for CASSRERGLKQYF. The V gene is TRBV4-2, the J gene TRBJ2-7; TRBD1 matches at 7 bases. This CDR3 has 13 residues. V was clipped by 4 bases and J by 8 bases; unmatched bases: 8. Germline CDR1 and CDR2: LGHNA and YNFKEQ.

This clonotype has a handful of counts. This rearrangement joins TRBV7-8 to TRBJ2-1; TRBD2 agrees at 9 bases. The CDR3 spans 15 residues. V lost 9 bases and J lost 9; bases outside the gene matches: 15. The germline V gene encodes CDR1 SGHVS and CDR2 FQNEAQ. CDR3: CASSNASGIRGEQFF. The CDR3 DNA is TGTGCCAGTTCAAACGCTAGCGGGATTCGGGGTGAGCAGTTCTTC.

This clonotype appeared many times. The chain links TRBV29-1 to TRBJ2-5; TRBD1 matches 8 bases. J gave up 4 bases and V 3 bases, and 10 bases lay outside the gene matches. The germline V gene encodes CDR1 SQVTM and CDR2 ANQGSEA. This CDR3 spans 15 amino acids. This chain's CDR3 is CSVDPGQGLGETQYF. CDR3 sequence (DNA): TGCAGCGTTGATCCCGGACAGGGCTTGGGAGAGACCCAGTACTTC.

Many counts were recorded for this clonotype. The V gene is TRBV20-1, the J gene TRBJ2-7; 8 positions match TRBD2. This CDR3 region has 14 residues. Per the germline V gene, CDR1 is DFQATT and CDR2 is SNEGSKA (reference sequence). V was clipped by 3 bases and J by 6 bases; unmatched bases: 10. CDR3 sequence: CSASGLTGGAEQYF. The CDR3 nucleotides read TGCAGTGCTAGTGGTCTGACGGGGGGGGCCGAGCAGTACTTC.

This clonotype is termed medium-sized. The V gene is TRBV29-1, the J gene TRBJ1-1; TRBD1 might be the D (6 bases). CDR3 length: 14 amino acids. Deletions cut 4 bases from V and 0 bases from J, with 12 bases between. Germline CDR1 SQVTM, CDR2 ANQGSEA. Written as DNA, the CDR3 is TGCAGCGTTGGGGGGCAGGGGTTGAACACTGAAGCTTTCTTT. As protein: CSVGGQGLNTEAFF.

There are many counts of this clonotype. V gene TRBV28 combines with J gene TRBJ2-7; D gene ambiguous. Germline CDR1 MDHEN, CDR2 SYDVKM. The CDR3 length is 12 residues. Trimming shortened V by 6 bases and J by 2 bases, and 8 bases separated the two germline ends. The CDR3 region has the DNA TGTGCCAGCAGGGGTGGCACCTACGAGCAGTACTTC. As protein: CASRGGTYEQYF.

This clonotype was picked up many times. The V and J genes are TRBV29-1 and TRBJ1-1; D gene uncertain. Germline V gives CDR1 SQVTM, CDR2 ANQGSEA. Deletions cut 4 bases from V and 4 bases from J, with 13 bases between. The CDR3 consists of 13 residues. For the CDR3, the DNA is TGCAGCGTTGTAGGGCTGGTGGGCACTGAAGCTTTCTTT. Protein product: CSVVGLVGTEAFF.